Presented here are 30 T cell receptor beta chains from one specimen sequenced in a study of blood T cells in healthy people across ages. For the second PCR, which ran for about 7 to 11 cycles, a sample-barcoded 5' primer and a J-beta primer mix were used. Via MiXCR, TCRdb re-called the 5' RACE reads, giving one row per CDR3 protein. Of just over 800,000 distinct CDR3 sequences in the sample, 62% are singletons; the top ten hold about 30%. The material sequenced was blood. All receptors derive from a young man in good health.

CDR3 nucleotide sequence: TGTGCCAGCAGTGATCCGTCATCCTCTGGGGCCAACGTCCTGACTTTC. It translates to CASSDPSSSGANVLTF. V is TRBV25-1 and J is TRBJ2-6; the D is unclear. Trimming pared 3 bases from V and 0 bases from J, leaving 9 bases between. The CDR3 spans 16 residues. CDR1 and CDR2 from the germline V gene are MGHDK and SYGVNS. Filled out from reference TRBV25-1 and TRBJ2-6, the complete variable domain reads EADIYQTPRYLVIGTGKKITLECSQTMGHDKMYWYQQDPGMELHLIHYSYGVNSTEKGDLSSESTVSRIRTEHFPLTLESARPSHTSQYLCASSDPSSSGANVLTFGAGSRLTVL.

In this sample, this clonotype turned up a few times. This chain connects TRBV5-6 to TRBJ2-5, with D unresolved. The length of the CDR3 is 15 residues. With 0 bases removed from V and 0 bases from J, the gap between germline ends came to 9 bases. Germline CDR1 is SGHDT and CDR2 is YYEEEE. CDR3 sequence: CASSLVSGNQETQYF. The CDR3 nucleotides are TGTGCCAGCAGCTTGGTGTCTGGGAACCAAGAGACCCAGTACTTC. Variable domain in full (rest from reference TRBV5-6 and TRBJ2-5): DAGVTQSPTHLIKTRGQQVTLRCSPKSGHDTVSWYQQALGQGPQFIFQYYEEEERQRGNFPDRFSGHQFPNYSSELNVNALLLGDSALYLCASSLVSGNQETQYFGPGTRLLVL.

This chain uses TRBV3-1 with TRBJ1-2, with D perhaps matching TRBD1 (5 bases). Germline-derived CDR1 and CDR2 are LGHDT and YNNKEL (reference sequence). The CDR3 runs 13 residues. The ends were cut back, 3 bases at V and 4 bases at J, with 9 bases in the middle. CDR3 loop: CASSQFDSYGYTF. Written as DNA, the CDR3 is TGTGCCAGCAGCCAGTTTGACAGCTATGGCTACACCTTC.

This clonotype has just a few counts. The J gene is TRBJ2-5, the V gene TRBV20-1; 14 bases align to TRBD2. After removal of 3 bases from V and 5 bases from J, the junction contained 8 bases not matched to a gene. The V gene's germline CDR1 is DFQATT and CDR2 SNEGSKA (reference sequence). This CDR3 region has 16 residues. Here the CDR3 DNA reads TGCAGTGCTAGTGGGACTAGCGGGGGTTCGTATGAGACCCAGTACTTC. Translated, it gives CSASGTSGGSYETQYF.

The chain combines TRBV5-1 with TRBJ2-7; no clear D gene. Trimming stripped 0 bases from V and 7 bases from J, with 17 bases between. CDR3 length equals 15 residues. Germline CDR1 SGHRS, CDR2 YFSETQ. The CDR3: CASSLESRAVREQYF. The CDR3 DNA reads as TGCGCCAGCAGCTTGGAATCAAGGGCAGTGAGGGAGCAGTACTTC.

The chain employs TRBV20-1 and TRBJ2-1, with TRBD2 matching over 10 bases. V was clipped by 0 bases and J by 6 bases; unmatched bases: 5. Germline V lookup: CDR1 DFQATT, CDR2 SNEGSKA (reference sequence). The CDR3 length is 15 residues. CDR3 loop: CSARDRSGGANEQFF. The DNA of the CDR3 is TGCAGTGCTAGAGATAGGAGCGGGGGGGCCAATGAGCAGTTCTTC.

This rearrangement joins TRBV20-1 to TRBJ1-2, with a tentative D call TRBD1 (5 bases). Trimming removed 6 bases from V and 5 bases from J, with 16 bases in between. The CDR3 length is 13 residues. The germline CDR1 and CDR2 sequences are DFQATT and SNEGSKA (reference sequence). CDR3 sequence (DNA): TGCAGTGCCAGGGACCCGGGGATGTATGGCTACACCTTC. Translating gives CSARDPGMYGYTF.

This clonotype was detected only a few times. DNA of the CDR3: TGTGCCAGCAGCGTAGGCGGGGTTCTAGAGACCCAGTACTTC. As protein: CASSVGGVLETQYF. The chain is built from TRBV9 and TRBJ2-5; possible D gene TRBD2, 6 bases. This CDR3 has 14 amino acids. In germline, CDR1 is SGDLS, CDR2 YYNGEE. The V gene lost 0 bases and the J gene lost 4 bases, with 10 bases spanning the gap.

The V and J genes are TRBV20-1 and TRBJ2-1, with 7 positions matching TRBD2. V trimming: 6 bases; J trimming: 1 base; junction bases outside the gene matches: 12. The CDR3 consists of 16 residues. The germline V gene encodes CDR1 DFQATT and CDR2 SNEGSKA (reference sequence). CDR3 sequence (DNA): TGCAGTGCCGCCCCCTTTACTAGCGCTTCCTACAATGAGCAGTTCTTC. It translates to CSAAPFTSASYNEQFF.

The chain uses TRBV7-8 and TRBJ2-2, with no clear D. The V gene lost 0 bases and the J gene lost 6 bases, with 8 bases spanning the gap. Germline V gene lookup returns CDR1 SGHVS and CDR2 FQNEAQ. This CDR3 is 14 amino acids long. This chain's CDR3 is CASSLAGQSGELFF. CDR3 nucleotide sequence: TGTGCCAGCAGCTTAGCAGGCCAGTCCGGGGAGCTGTTTTTT. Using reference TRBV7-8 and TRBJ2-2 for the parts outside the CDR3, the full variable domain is GAGVSQSPRYKVAKRGQDVALRCDPISGHVSLFWYQQALGQGPEFLTYFQNEAQLDKSGLPSDRFFAERPEGSVSTLKIQRTQQEDSAVYLCASSLAGQSGELFFGEGSRLTVL.

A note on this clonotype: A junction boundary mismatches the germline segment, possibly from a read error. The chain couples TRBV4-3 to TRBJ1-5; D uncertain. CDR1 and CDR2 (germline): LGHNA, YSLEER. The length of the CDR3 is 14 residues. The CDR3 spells CAGSQGTYNQPQHF. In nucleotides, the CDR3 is TGCGCCGGCAGCCAAGGCACCTACAATCAGCCCCAGCATTTT.

The CDR3 spells CASSQPGDPQETQYF. The CDR3, as DNA: TGTGCCAGCAGTCAACCAGGGGACCCTCAAGAGACCCAGTACTTC. This chain joins TRBV6-5 and TRBJ2-5; tentatively, D is TRBD1 (6 bases). From germline, CDR1 is MNHEY and CDR2 SVGAGI. V was trimmed by 5 bases and J by 2 bases, leaving 15 bases between them. This CDR3 has 15 residues.

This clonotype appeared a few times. CDR3 sequence reads: CKSVRDRGYGYTF. The CDR3 DNA reads TGCAAAAGCGTACGGGACAGGGGCTATGGCTACACCTTC. The rearrangement links TRBV20-1 to TRBJ1-2; 10 bases are a match to TRBD1. From germline, CDR1 is DFQATT and CDR2 SNEGSKA (reference sequence). The CDR3 extends over 13 amino acids.

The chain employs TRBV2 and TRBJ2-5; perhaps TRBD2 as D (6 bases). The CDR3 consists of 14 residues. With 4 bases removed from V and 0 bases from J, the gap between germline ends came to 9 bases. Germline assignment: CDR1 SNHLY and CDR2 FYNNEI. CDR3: CASSGRGYQETQYF. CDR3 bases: TGTGCCAGCAGTGGACGGGGGTACCAAGAGACCCAGTACTTC.

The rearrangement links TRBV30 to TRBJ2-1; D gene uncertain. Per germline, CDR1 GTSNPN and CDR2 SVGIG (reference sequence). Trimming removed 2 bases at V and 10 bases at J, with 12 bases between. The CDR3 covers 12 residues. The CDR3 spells CAWSRALQEQFF. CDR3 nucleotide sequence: TGTGCCTGGAGTCGGGCCCTACAAGAGCAGTTCTTC.

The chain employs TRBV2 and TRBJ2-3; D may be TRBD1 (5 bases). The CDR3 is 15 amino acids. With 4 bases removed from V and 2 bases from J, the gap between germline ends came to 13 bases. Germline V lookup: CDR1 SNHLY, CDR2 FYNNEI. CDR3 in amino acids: CASSVPDKSTDTQYF. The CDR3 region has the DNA TGTGCCAGCAGTGTGCCGGACAAGTCCACAGATACGCAGTATTTT.

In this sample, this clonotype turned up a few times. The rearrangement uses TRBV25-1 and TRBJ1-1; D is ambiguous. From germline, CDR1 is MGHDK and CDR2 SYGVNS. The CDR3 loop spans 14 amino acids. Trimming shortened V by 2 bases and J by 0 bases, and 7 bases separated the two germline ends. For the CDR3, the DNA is TGTGCCAGCAGTGAAGGTTGGGTGAACACTGAAGCTTTCTTT. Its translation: CASSEGWVNTEAFF.

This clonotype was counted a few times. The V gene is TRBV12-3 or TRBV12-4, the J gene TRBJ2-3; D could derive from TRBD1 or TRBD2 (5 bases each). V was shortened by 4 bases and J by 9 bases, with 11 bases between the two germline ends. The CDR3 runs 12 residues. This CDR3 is CASSSDGTTQYF. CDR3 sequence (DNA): TGTGCCAGCAGTTCAGACGGGACCACGCAGTATTTT.

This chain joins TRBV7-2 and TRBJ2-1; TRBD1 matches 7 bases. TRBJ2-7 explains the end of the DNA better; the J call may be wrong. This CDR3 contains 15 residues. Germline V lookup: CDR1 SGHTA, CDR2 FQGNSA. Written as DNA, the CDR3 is TGTGCCAGCAGCTCTCGTTCGTGGGACAGCTACGAGCAGTACTTC. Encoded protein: CASSSRSWDSYEQYF.

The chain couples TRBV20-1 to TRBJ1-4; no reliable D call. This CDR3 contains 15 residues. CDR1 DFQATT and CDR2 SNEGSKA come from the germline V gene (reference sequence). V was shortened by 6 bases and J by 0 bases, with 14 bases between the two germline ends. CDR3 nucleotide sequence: TGCAGTGCCCACGGACGCCGTTCAACTAATGAAAAACTGTTTTTT. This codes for CSAHGRRSTNEKLFF.

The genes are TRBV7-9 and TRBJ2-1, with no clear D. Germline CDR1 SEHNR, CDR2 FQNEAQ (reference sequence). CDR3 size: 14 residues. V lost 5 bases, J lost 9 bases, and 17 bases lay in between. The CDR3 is CASSLTGGLTEQFF. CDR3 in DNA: TGTGCCAGCAGCCTGACCGGTGGCCTTACTGAGCAGTTCTTC.

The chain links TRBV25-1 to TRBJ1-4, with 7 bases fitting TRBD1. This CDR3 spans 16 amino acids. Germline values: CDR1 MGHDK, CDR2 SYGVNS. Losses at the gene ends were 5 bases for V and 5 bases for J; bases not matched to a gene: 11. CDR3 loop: CASSSWGGGSNEKLFF. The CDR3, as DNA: TGTGCCAGCAGTAGTTGGGGAGGGGGCTCCAATGAAAAACTGTTTTTT. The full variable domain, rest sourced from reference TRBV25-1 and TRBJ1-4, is EADIYQTPRYLVIGTGKKITLECSQTMGHDKMYWYQQDPGMELHLIHYSYGVNSTEKGDLSSESTVSRIRTEHFPLTLESARPSHTSQYLCASSSWGGGSNEKLFFGSGTQLSVL.

For the CDR3, the DNA is TGTGCCATCAAAGGGGACAGGGTCTTAACTGGGGCCAACGTCCTGACTTTC. Its protein product is CAIKGDRVLTGANVLTF. The chain has TRBV10-3 and TRBJ2-6; the match to TRBD1 covers 9 bases. CDR1 and CDR2 from the germline V gene are ENHRY and SYGVKD. Unmatched junction bases numbered 9, after V lost 7 bases and J lost 2 bases. The length of the CDR3 is 17 residues.

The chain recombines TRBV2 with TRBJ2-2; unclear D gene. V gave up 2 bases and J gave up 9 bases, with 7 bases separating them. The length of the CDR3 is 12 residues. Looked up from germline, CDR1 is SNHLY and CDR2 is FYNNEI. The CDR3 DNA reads TGTGCCAGCAGTGAACAGAGCCGGGAGCTGTTTTTT. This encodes CASSEQSRELFF.

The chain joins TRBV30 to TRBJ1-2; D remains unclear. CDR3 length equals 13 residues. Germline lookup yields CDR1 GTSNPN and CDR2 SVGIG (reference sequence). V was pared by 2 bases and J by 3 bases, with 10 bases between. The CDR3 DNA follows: TGTGCCTGGAGTCGCCCTAGGGACTATGGCTACACCTTC. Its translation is CAWSRPRDYGYTF.

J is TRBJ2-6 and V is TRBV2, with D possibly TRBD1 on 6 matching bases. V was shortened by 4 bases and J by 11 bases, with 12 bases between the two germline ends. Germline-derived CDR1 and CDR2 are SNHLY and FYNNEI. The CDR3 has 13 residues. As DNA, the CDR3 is TGTGCCAGCAGTGGAGGGAAGGGGGACGTCCTGACTTTC. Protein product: CASSGGKGDVLTF.

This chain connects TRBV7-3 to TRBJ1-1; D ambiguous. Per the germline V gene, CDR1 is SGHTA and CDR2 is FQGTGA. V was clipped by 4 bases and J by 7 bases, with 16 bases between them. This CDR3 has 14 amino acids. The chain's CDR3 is CASSSGGLSSEAFF. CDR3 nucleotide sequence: TGTGCCAGCAGCTCAGGTGGGCTAAGCAGTGAAGCTTTCTTT. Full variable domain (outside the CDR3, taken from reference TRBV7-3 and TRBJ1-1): GAGVSQTPSNKVTEKGKYVELRCDPISGHTALYWYRQSLGQGPEFLIYFQGTGAADDSGLPNDRFFAVRPEGSVSTLKIQRTERGDSAVYLCASSSGGLSSEAFFGQGTRLTVV.

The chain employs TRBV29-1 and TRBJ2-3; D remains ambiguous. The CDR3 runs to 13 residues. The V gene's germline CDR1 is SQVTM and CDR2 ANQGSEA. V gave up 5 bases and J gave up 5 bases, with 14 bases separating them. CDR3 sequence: CSVLPGTVDTQYF. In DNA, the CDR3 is TGCAGCGTTCTCCCAGGTACTGTAGATACGCAGTATTTT.

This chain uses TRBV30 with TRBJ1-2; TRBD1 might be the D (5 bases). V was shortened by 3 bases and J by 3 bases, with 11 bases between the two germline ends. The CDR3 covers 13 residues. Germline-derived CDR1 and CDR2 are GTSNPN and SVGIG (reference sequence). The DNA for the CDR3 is TGTGCCTGGAGCCAGGGTAGAGACTATGGCTACACCTTC. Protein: CAWSQGRDYGYTF.

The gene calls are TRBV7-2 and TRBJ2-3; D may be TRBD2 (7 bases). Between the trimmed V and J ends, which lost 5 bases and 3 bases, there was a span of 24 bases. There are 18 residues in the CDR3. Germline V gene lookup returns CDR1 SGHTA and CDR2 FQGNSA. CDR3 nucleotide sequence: TGTGCCAGCAGCCCCTCTGCGGGGGCCGGCATTTGGACAGATACGCAGTATTTT. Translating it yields CASSPSAGAGIWTDTQYF.